This T cell receptor (beta chain) was sequenced during a study of technical replicates of blood from a few donors (dated by TCRdb to about 2017). Receptor libraries were prepared by the immunoSEQ multiplex PCR assay. This immuneACCESS table, as held by TCRdb, lists in-frame sequences with V and J called but not all clones. Of the missing ones, under half trace to an unresolved V gene in checked studies; the others have no known cause. The sample contains tens of thousands of clones, 90% to 96% of them found a single time. About 0.36% of the sample is taken by the ten largest. On this clone: What this receptor recognizes is not known. Per-base qualities were not stored, and no clone one base away is much larger.

The CDR3 goes from the cysteine to the phenylalanine over 14 residues. Kept here is only the CDR3 DNA, which spans 42 bases and is read in frame from base 1. The germline V gene yields SGHTA for CDR1 and FQGTGA for CDR2. V trim: 5 bases; J trim: 5 bases; unmatched bases: 8. Material: T cells isolated from PBMCs. The sequence came from a human donor in good health. Recombination linked TRBV7-3 to TRBJ2-5, with 7 middle bases fitting TRBD2. The nucleotide sequence is TGTGCCAGCAGCCAAGGACTAGATCGGGAGACCCAGTACTTC. Its coded protein is CASSQGLDRETQYF.